Listed below are T cell receptor beta chains from one sample, sequenced in a study of blood T cell repertoires in COVID-19. Here immunoSEQ multiplex PCR was the method, and the copy in TCRdb shows in-frame clones only, minus some. The sample comprises about 230,000 clones, 70% to 90% of which are singletons, and around 0.97% rests with the top ten. Input material: peripheral blood. The receptor set was obtained from a middle-aged man with acute or convalescent COVID-19. Each CDR3 is given without its conserved first and last residue. The D gene is left open where the match is weak.

V: TRBV3-1/TRBV3-2; D: TRBD1; J: TRBJ1-4; CDR3: ASSLRGQTNEKLF
V: TRBV5-4; D: .; J: TRBJ1-1; CDR3: ASSLIPGRTEAF
V: TRBV29-1; D: .; J: TRBJ2-1; CDR3: SAAGGAKEF
V: TRBV6-1; D: TRBD1; J: TRBJ2-7; CDR3: ASSEQTTGKGFYEQY
V: TRBV5-1; D: TRBD2; J: TRBJ2-1; CDR3: ASSQMSGGASGEQF
V: TRBV13; D: TRBD1; J: TRBJ2-7; CDR3: ASSLIQGAYEQY
V: TRBV7-9; D: .; J: TRBJ2-7; CDR3: ASSSKPIDYEQY
V: TRBV12-3/TRBV12-4; D: TRBD1; J: TRBJ2-1; CDR3: ASTRDSYNEQF
V: TRBV2; D: .; J: TRBJ2-5; CDR3: ASSFRDSQTETQY
V: TRBV4-2; D: .; J: TRBJ1-1; CDR3: ASSPGGLGTEAF
V: TRBV5-4; D: TRBD2; J: TRBJ2-7; CDR3: ASSTPAGGSYEQY
V: TRBV10-3; D: .; J: TRBJ1-6; CDR3: AISVDSNSPLH
V: TRBV30; D: .; J: TRBJ1-4; CDR3: AWSVSYTTNEKLF
V: TRBV4-1; D: .; J: TRBJ1-5; CDR3: ASSQERGSGPQH
V: TRBV11-2; D: .; J: TRBJ2-3; CDR3: ASSPGWGLSTDTQY
V: TRBV7-6; D: .; J: TRBJ1-4; CDR3: ASSPMTGAFAKLF
V: TRBV2; D: TRBD2; J: TRBJ2-1; CDR3: ASSLGLAGGNEQF
V: TRBV29-1; D: .; J: TRBJ1-2; CDR3: SVAGAEYGYT
V: TRBV5-4; D: .; J: TRBJ2-2; CDR3: ASSTPGTATGELF
V: TRBV21-1; D: .; J: TRBJ1-1; CDR3: ASSWTFTEAF
V: TRBV9; D: TRBD1; J: TRBJ1-5; CDR3: ASSPRGGQAQH
V: TRBV14; D: .; J: TRBJ1-2; CDR3: ASTGRQEYGYT
V: TRBV10-2; D: .; J: TRBJ1-1; CDR3: ASSESRVIAF
V: TRBV3-1/TRBV3-2; D: TRBD1; J: TRBJ2-3; CDR3: ASSPDRLTDTQY
V: TRBV9; D: .; J: TRBJ2-5; CDR3: ASSHPAGVTPNGTQY
V: TRBV12-5; D: .; J: TRBJ1-5; CDR3: ASGPPWADQPQH
V: TRBV19; D: .; J: TRBJ1-3; CDR3: ASSIGPQDTIY
V: TRBV7-2; D: .; J: TRBJ1-1; CDR3: ASSFRGVNTEAF
V: TRBV20-1; D: .; J: TRBJ1-1; CDR3: SAASYSEAF
V: TRBV7-8; D: TRBD1; J: TRBJ1-2; CDR3: ASSPRQGNSGYT
V: TRBV19; D: .; J: TRBJ1-2; CDR3: ASNLAGENGYT
V: TRBV5-1; D: TRBD1; J: TRBJ1-2; CDR3: ASSLEQGSYT
V: TRBV5-1; D: .; J: TRBJ1-6; CDR3: ASSSSFGGSGARSPLH
V: TRBV5-1; D: .; J: TRBJ1-1; CDR3: ASSGTGSGEAF
V: TRBV29-1; D: TRBD2; J: TRBJ2-5; CDR3: SVVGGNLETQY
V: TRBV7-9; D: .; J: TRBJ1-2; CDR3: ASSRPRGKALRYGYT
V: TRBV4-1; D: .; J: TRBJ2-1; CDR3: ASSPPVENEQF
V: TRBV28; D: .; J: TRBJ1-5; CDR3: ASIRGNNQPQH
V: TRBV9; D: TRBD1; J: TRBJ1-6; CDR3: ASSYRDSDSPLH
V: TRBV9; D: TRBD2; J: TRBJ2-3; CDR3: ASSSREGDTQY
V: TRBV24-1; D: TRBD1; J: TRBJ1-2; CDR3: ATSDPGQGNYGYT
V: TRBV30; D: .; J: TRBJ1-3; CDR3: AWSVSGRAGNTIY
V: TRBV4-1; D: TRBD2; J: TRBJ2-2; CDR3: ASSRLAGGTGELF
V: TRBV29-1; D: TRBD1; J: TRBJ1-1; CDR3: SVGQGDLNTEAF